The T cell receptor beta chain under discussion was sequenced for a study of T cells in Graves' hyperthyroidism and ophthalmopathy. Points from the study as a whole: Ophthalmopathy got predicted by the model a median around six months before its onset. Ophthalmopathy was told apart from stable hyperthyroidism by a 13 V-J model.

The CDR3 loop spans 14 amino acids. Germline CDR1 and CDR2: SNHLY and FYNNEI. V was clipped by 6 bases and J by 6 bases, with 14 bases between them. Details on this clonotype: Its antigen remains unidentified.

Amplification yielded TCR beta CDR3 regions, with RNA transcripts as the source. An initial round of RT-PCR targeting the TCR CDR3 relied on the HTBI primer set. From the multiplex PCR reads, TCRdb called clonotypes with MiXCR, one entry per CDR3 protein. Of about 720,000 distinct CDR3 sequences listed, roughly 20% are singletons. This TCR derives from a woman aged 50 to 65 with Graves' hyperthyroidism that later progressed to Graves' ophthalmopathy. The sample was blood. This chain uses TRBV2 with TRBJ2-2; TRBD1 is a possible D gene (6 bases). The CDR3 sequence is CASREYRDSGELFF. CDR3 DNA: TGTGCCAGCAGGGAGTACAGGGATTCCGGGGAGCTGTTTTTT.